This T cell receptor (beta chain) derives from a study of CD8 T cells in Susac syndrome. Germline CDR1 and CDR2: MNHEY and SMNVEV (reference sequence). Trimming stripped 5 bases from V and 8 bases from J, with 18 bases between. The CDR3 has 15 residues. RNA was extracted with the RNeasy kit, and a quantity of roughly 0.45 to 1 ug was reverse transcribed using random hexamers. TCRdb independently ran MiXCR on the immunoSEQ multiplex PCR reads; one entry per CDR3 protein. The sample carries approximately 180,000 distinct CDR3 sequences, over 75% recorded once. The specimen sequenced was CD4+ T cells from PBMCs. The rearrangement uses TRBV27 and TRBJ1-4, with a possible D match to TRBD1 (5 bases). The TCR comes from a human donor with Susac syndrome. CDR3 loop: CASSLGAGFGEKLFF. CDR3 DNA sequence: TGTGCCAGCAGTCTGGGCGCAGGGTTTGGCGAAAAACTGTTTTTT.